This T cell receptor (beta chain) emerged from a study of CD8 T cells in ankylosing spondylitis (dated by TCRdb to between 2016 and 2019). Background on the whole study: T cell receptor beta repertoires were profiled in healthy donors and ankylosing spondylitis patients so that disease-linked TCR variants could be found. The full study cohort was made up of about 24 ankylosing spondylitis patients and 108 healthy donors. Peripheral blood was sampled, and synovial fluid was additionally collected from ankylosing spondylitis patients.

Study-level results and caveats: Blood from ankylosing spondylitis patients appeared to be characterized by a TCR beta motif made up of under ten highly homologous amino acid variants. The disease-linked clones had a CD8+ phenotype and were found at relatively low frequencies in peripheral blood. The disease-linked clones were reported to be significantly enriched in matched synovial fluid samples from ankylosing spondylitis patients. Some motif variants were previously reported in synovial fluid and blood of reactive arthritis patients, suggesting common disease-initiation mechanisms.

This clonotype was picked up many times. Its recognized antigen is unknown. It has no much larger one-base neighbor in the sample; base qualities were not kept. Instrument used: Illumina HiSeq 2500. Quantitative 5'-RACE with molecular barcodes was used to prepare TCR beta libraries. The authors' pipeline ran thus. To identify disease-linked TCR variants, a new computational method was used, one built on a probabilistic model of VDJ rearrangement. TCRdb applied fastp at Q25 and MiXCR to the public reads, then kept only in-frame beta chains. Each CDR3 protein gets just one entry, which takes the most common genes and DNA from the rows behind it. None of the V and J calls come from the authors' own analysis; TCRdb made them. For this sample there are about 180,000 distinct CDR3 sequences; roughly 10% appear just once. Less than 15% of the sample goes to the ten largest clones. V gives up 6 bases and J gives up 4 bases, and the segment between their germline ends measures 15 bases. Including the terminal cysteine and phenylalanine, the CDR3 comprises 14 residues. Only the CDR3 DNA is retained, 42 bases long and in frame from the first base. CDR1 is given as MNHEY and CDR2 as SMNVEV, both from the germline V gene (reference sequence).

The receptor chain draws on TRBV27 and TRBJ1-2, with TRBD1 as a weak D call on 6 bases. This TCR derives from a female donor with ankylosing spondylitis or in good health (not recorded which). Sequencing was carried out using blood, either unsorted or a sorted T cell fraction (not recorded which). The bases read TGTGCCAGCAGCCCCTCTACAGGGACCTATGGCTACACCTTC. This encodes CASSPSTGTYGYTF.